This record concerns one T cell receptor beta chain sequence. Trimming took 3 bases from V and 6 from J, leaving 12 bases between them. This CDR3 spans 13 amino acids. From germline, CDR1 is SNHLY and CDR2 FYNNEI. As handled by the study authors: From reference gene primer amplification, estimates of nucleated cell counts were derived. Repertoires were generated with immunoSEQ multiplex PCR, while TCRdb's copy carries only in-frame clones and drops some. Clonal size and the V and J genes are those of that table, whereas D and trimming came from the DNA. The data hold some 11,000 clones, with around 90% observed a single time. These data are taken from a study of blood T cell repertoires in COVID-19. Study-level background: Material from acute and convalescent COVID-19 was sourced from the United States, Italy and Spain. T cells, B-cell-depleted T cells, or PBMCs provided the cDNA or gDNA that served as material.

The sequence was collected from a woman aged 70 to 79 with active COVID-19. J is TRBJ2-7 and V is TRBV2; a possible D gene is TRBD1 (7 bases). The material sequenced was peripheral blood. CDR3 amino acids: CASSEAGGTEQYF. For the CDR3, the DNA is TGTGCCAGCAGTGAGGCAGGGGGGACCGAGCAGTACTTC.